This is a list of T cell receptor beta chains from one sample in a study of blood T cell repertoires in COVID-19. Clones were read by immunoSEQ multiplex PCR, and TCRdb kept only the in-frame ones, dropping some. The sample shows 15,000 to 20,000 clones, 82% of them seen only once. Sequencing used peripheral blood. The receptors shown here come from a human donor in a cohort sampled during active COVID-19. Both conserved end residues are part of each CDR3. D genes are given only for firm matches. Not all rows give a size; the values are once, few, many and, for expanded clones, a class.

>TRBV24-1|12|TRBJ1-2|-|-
TGTGCCACCAGTGAGGGGGCCTATGGCTACACCTTC
CATSEGAYGYTF
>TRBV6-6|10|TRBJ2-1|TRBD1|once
TGTGCCACAAGGACAGGCGAGCAGTTCTTC
CATRTGEQFF
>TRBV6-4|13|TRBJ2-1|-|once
TGTGCCAGCGGTACGGGAGACAGGGATGAGCAGTTCTTC
CASGTGDRDEQFF
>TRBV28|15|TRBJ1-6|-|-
TGTGCCAGCAGTTTCGAAACAGGAGTTTCTTCACCCCTCCACTTT
CASSFETGVSSPLHF
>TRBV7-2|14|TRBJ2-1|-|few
TGTGCCAGCAGCTTACTTCTAGCGCGCGATGAGCAGTTCTTC
CASSLLLARDEQFF
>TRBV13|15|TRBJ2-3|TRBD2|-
TGTGCCAGCAGCTTAGCAAGCGGGGTTCGGGATACGCAGTATTTT
CASSLASGVRDTQYF
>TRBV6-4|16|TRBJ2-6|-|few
TGTGCCAGCAGTGACTCAGGAGGGGCTGGGGCCAACGTCCTGACTTTC
CASSDSGGAGANVLTF
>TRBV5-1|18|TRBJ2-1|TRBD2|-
TGCGCCAGCAGCCACACGCCGGGACTAGCGGGACCATACAATGAGCAGTTCTTC
CASSHTPGLAGPYNEQFF
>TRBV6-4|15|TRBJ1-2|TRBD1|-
TGTGCCAGCAGTGACCGGACAGGGGGCCCATATGGCTACACCTTC
CASSDRTGGPYGYTF
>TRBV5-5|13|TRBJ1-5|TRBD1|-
TGTGCCAGCAGCGCCACAGGGGATGGGCCCCAGCATTTT
CASSATGDGPQHF
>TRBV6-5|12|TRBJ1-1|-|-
TGTGCCAGCAGTAATCCCTTGACTGAAGCTTTCTTT
CASSNPLTEAFF
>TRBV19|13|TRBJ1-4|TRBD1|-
TGTGCCAGTAAGGACAGGCCGAATGAAAAACTGTTTTTT
CASKDRPNEKLFF
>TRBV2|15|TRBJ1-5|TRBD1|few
TGTGCCAGCAGTCCGGGACAGTATAGCAATCAGCCCCAGCATTTT
CASSPGQYSNQPQHF
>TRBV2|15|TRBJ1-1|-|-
TGTGCCAGCCGGGAGAGGGGTGAGAAGGGCGATGAAGCTTTCTTT
CASRERGEKGDEAFF
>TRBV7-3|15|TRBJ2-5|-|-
TGTGCCAGCAGCTTGACGGGAGTGGGGGAAGAGACCCAGTACTTC
CASSLTGVGEETQYF
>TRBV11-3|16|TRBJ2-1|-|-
TGTGCCAGCAGCTCACCCCGGACTGGGCTCAGCAATGAGCAGTTCTTC
CASSSPRTGLSNEQFF
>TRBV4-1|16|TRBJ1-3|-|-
TGCGCCAGCAGCCAAGGGCCAGGGGATATTCGAAACACCATATATTTT
CASSQGPGDIRNTIYF
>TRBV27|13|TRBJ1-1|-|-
TGTGCCAGCAGTTTATCACAGGACACTGAAGCTTTCTTT
CASSLSQDTEAFF
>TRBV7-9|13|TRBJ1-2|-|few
TGTGCCAGCAGCCCCACAGGGAACTATGGCTACACCTTC
CASSPTGNYGYTF
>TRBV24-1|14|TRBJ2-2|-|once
TGTGCCACCAGTGATTTATGGGAGTCCGGGGAGCTGTTTTTT
CATSDLWESGELFF
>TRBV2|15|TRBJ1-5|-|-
TGTGCCAGCTCATGGAGGGTGGTTGGCAATCAGCCCCAGCATTTT
CASSWRVVGNQPQHF
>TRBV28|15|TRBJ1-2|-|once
TGTGCTATCAGTCACCTAGGGGGACTAAGGGATGGCTACACCTTC
CAISHLGGLRDGYTF
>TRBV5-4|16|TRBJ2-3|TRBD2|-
TGTGCCAGCATGGGAACCGGGACTAGCGGGAGGGGGACGCAGTATTTT
CASMGTGTSGRGTQYF
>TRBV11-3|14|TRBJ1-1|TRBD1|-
TGTGCCAGCAGCTTAGCCGGACAGGGGACTGAAGCTTTCTTT
CASSLAGQGTEAFF
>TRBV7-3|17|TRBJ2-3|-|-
TGTGCCAGCAGCCCCAGCGCGGCAGGGTATTTAGCAGATACGCAGTATTTT
CASSPSAAGYLADTQYF
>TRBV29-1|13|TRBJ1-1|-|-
TGCAGCGTTGCCGGCACAGTCTTCACTGAAGCTTTCTTT
CSVAGTVFTEAFF
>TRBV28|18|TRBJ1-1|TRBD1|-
TGTGCCAGCAGTTTAGCGGGAAGGGGGACAGGGGGCTACACTGAAGCTTTCTTT
CASSLAGRGTGGYTEAFF
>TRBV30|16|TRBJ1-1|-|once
TGTGCCTGGTCCCCACGGTGGGGGGGCGAGGGCACTGAAGCTTTCTTT
CAWSPRWGGEGTEAFF
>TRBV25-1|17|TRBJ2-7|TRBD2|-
TGTGCCAGCAGTGAGGGACTAGCGGGAGCCTCCTCCTACGAGCAGTACTTC
CASSEGLAGASSYEQYF
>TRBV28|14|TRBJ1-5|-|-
TGTGCCAGCAGTTTAGTCAGAAACAATCAGCCCCAGCATTTT
CASSLVRNNQPQHF
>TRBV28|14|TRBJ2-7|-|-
TGTGCCAGCAGTCCCGAGATCTGGAGAGCCGAGCAGTACTTC
CASSPEIWRAEQYF
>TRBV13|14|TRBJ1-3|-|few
TGTGCCAGCAGCTTAGGACGACAGGGAAACACCATATATTTT
CASSLGRQGNTIYF
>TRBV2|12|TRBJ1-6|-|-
TGTGCCAGCAACACAGATGATTCACCCCTCCACTTT
CASNTDDSPLHF
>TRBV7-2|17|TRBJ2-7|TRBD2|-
TGTGCCAGCAGCCCAGCCACTAGCGGACAGAGCTCCTACGAGCAGTACTTC
CASSPATSGQSSYEQYF
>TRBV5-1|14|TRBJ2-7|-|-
TGCGCCAGCAGCTTGTCGACCGGAGACTACGAGCAGTACTTC
CASSLSTGDYEQYF
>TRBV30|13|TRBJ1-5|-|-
TGTGCCTGGGGGGGGGCGCCAGGGCAGCCCCAGCATTTT
CAWGGAPGQPQHF
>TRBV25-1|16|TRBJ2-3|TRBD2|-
TGTGCCAGCAGTGAAGACGGCGGGAGAGTCACAGATACGCAGTATTTT
CASSEDGGRVTDTQYF
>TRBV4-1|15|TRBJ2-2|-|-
TGCGCCAGCAGCCAAGATAAGGGAGGTTCCGGGGAGCTGTTTTTT
CASSQDKGGSGELFF
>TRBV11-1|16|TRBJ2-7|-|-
TGTGCCAGCAGCTTAAACCCAGCGGCCTTATCCTACGAGCAGTACTTC
CASSLNPAALSYEQYF
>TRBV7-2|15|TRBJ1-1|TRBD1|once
TGTGCCAGCAGCTTGGCTACAGGGGTCGCTACTGAAGCTTTCTTT
CASSLATGVATEAFF
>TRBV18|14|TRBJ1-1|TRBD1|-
TGTGCCAGCTCCCCGGGACAGGGTCAATTTGAGGCTTTCTTT
CASSPGQGQFEAFF
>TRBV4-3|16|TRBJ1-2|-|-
TGCGCCAGCAGCCCGGACTCTCGGGAGGGCTACTATGGCTACACCTTC
CASSPDSREGYYGYTF
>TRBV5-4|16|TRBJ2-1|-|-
TGTGCCAGCAGCTTGGTGGGCAGGGAATTTAGAAATGAGCAGTTCTTC
CASSLVGREFRNEQFF
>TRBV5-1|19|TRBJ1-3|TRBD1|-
TGCGCCAGCAGCTTGGGACTTGGTACTGGACAGGGGACGGGAAACACCATATATTTT
CASSLGLGTGQGTGNTIYF
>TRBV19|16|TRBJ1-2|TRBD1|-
TGTGCCAGTAGTCGCAAGACCGGGACAGGGAGGGGCGGCTACACCTTC
CASSRKTGTGRGGYTF